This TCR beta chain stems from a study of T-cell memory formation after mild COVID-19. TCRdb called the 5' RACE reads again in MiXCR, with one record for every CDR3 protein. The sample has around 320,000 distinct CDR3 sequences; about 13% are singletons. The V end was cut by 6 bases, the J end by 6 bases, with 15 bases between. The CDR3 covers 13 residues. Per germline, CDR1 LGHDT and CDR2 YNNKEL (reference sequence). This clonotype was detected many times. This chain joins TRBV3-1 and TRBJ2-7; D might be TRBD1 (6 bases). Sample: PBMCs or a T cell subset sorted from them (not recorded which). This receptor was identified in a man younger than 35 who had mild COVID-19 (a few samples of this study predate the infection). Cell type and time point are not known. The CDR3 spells CASSRRQVLEQYF. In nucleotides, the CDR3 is TGTGCCAGCAGTCGAAGACAGGTTCTCGAGCAGTACTTC.